A selection of T cell receptor beta chains follows, all from one sample in a study of T cell repertoires in cytomegalovirus infection. TCRdb fed the reads into MiXCR, producing one record per CDR3 protein. The sample contains approximately 300,000 distinct CDR3 sequences, 25% of which appear only once. Their specific antigens are unknown. The source material was cultured PBMCs, sampled from culture after CMV antigen stimulation. The receptors originated from a human donor in good health (CMV status not recorded). Some clones in this sample may be carry-over from other donors' samples. Both conserved end residues are part of each CDR3. The order of the fields is V gene, clone size, J gene, D gene, CDR3 protein, CDR3 DNA. The D gene is left open where the match is weak. Only some rows state a clone size, as once, few, many or a class for expanded clones.

V gene: TRBV4-3
clone size: once
J gene: TRBJ2-2
D gene: TRBD1
CDR3 protein: CASSQGQGVTGELFF
CDR3 DNA: TGCGCCAGCAGCCAGGGACAGGGGGTAACCGGGGAGCTGTTTTTT

V gene: TRBV28
clone size: few
J gene: TRBJ1-1
D gene: .
CDR3 protein: CASSRTVLSTEAFF
CDR3 DNA: TGTGCCAGCAGCAGGACAGTTTTGAGCACTGAAGCTTTCTTT

V gene: TRBV28
clone size: few
J gene: TRBJ2-1
D gene: TRBD2
CDR3 protein: CASSLYSSGTYNEQFF
CDR3 DNA: TGTGCCAGCAGTTTATACTCTAGCGGGACCTACAATGAGCAGTTCTTC

V gene: TRBV11-3
clone size: .
J gene: TRBJ2-7
D gene: .
CDR3 protein: CASSPGDRSYEQYF
CDR3 DNA: TGTGCCAGCAGTCCGGGGGACAGATCCTACGAGCAGTACTTC

V gene: TRBV5-6
clone size: few
J gene: TRBJ2-5
D gene: .
CDR3 protein: CASSFGPQQTQYF
CDR3 DNA: TGTGCCAGCAGCTTCGGCCCTCAACAGACCCAGTACTTC

V gene: TRBV5-1
clone size: .
J gene: TRBJ1-5
D gene: .
CDR3 protein: CASSSGEGNQPQHF
CDR3 DNA: TGCGCCAGCAGCTCGGGGGAAGGCAATCAGCCCCAGCATTTT

V gene: TRBV7-9
clone size: .
J gene: TRBJ2-3
D gene: TRBD2
CDR3 protein: CASSPGPGLAGVRGTDTQYF
CDR3 DNA: TGTGCCAGCAGCCCCGGTCCGGGACTAGCGGGAGTTCGTGGCACAGATACGCAGTATTTT

V gene: TRBV15
clone size: .
J gene: TRBJ1-5
D gene: TRBD1
CDR3 protein: CATSIGTGVWSNQPQHF
CDR3 DNA: TGTGCCACCAGCATCGGCACAGGGGTATGGAGCAATCAGCCCCAGCATTTT

V gene: TRBV7-9
clone size: few
J gene: TRBJ2-1
D gene: .
CDR3 protein: CASSPDGLEQFF
CDR3 DNA: TGTGCCAGCAGCCCTGACGGCCTTGAGCAGTTCTTC

V gene: TRBV6-1
clone size: few
J gene: TRBJ2-7
D gene: TRBD1
CDR3 protein: CASSALTGVLSEQYF
CDR3 DNA: TGTGCCAGCAGTGCCCTGACAGGGGTTCTCTCCGAGCAGTACTTC

V gene: TRBV19
clone size: .
J gene: TRBJ2-7
D gene: TRBD2
CDR3 protein: CASSKLGLAGEPSYEQYF
CDR3 DNA: TGTGCCAGCTCTAAGTTGGGACTAGCGGGAGAGCCCTCCTACGAGCAGTACTTC

V gene: TRBV14
clone size: few
J gene: TRBJ2-1
D gene: TRBD2
CDR3 protein: CASSRRPGLAGEYEQFF
CDR3 DNA: TGTGCCAGCAGCCGTCGACCGGGACTAGCGGGAGAGTATGAGCAGTTCTTC

V gene: TRBV29-1
clone size: .
J gene: TRBJ1-2
D gene: .
CDR3 protein: CSVDHIQSAYGYTF
CDR3 DNA: TGCAGCGTTGACCACATCCAAAGCGCTTATGGCTACACCTTC

V gene: TRBV12-3/TRBV12-4
clone size: few
J gene: TRBJ1-1
D gene: .
CDR3 protein: CASSRGPMNTEAFF
CDR3 DNA: TGTGCCAGCAGTAGGGGACCCATGAACACTGAAGCTTTCTTT

V gene: TRBV6-5
clone size: .
J gene: TRBJ2-1
D gene: .
CDR3 protein: CASRFGAVSQGEQFF
CDR3 DNA: TGTGCCAGCAGGTTTGGGGCGGTTAGTCAAGGCGAGCAGTTCTTC

V gene: TRBV11-2
clone size: .
J gene: TRBJ2-1
D gene: .
CDR3 protein: CASSFYIGSSYNEQFF
CDR3 DNA: TGTGCCAGCAGCTTTTATATCGGGAGCTCCTACAATGAGCAGTTCTTC

V gene: TRBV7-2
clone size: many
J gene: TRBJ2-2
D gene: TRBD2
CDR3 protein: CASSSGLAGPSTGELFF
CDR3 DNA: TGTGCCAGCAGCTCGGGACTAGCGGGACCGAGCACCGGGGAGCTGTTTTTT

V gene: TRBV7-2
clone size: few
J gene: TRBJ1-6
D gene: .
CDR3 protein: CASSLWPGSSYNSPLHF
CDR3 DNA: TGTGCCAGCAGCTTATGGCCAGGGAGCTCCTATAATTCACCCCTCCACTTT

V gene: TRBV3-1
clone size: few
J gene: TRBJ2-1
D gene: .
CDR3 protein: CASSQGSGQQKNEQFF
CDR3 DNA: TGTGCCAGCAGCCAAGGCTCGGGACAACAGAAGAATGAGCAGTTCTTC

V gene: TRBV7-3
clone size: .
J gene: TRBJ2-2
D gene: .
CDR3 protein: CASSPLGLNINTGELFF
CDR3 DNA: TGTGCCAGCAGCCCCCTGGGACTGAACATAAACACCGGGGAGCTGTTTTTT

V gene: TRBV6-2/TRBV6-3
clone size: few
J gene: TRBJ2-2
D gene: .
CDR3 protein: CASLNGLRNTGELFF
CDR3 DNA: TGTGCCAGCCTTAACGGATTGCGCAACACCGGGGAGCTGTTTTTT

V gene: TRBV7-9
clone size: many
J gene: TRBJ2-1
D gene: .
CDR3 protein: CASSHPGSVYGNEQFF
CDR3 DNA: TGTGCCAGCAGCCATCCGGGGAGTGTTTATGGCAATGAGCAGTTCTTC

V gene: TRBV7-2
clone size: many
J gene: TRBJ2-1
D gene: .
CDR3 protein: CASSFYTVYNEQFF
CDR3 DNA: TGTGCCAGCAGCTTTTACACTGTCTACAATGAGCAGTTCTTC

V gene: TRBV25-1
clone size: .
J gene: TRBJ2-2
D gene: .
CDR3 protein: CASSEYSHTGELFF
CDR3 DNA: TGTGCCAGCAGTGAATATAGCCACACCGGGGAGCTGTTTTTT

V gene: TRBV7-2
clone size: few
J gene: TRBJ1-2
D gene: .
CDR3 protein: CASSLYRDFYGYTF
CDR3 DNA: TGTGCCAGCAGCTTATACAGGGATTTCTATGGCTACACCTTC

V gene: TRBV7-9
clone size: many
J gene: TRBJ2-1
D gene: .
CDR3 protein: CASSSREGAISNEQFF
CDR3 DNA: TGTGCCAGCAGCTCCCGGGAAGGGGCCATTTCCAATGAGCAGTTCTTC

V gene: TRBV7-2
clone size: few
J gene: TRBJ2-1
D gene: .
CDR3 protein: CASSPEGWVYNEQFF
CDR3 DNA: TGTGCCAGCAGCCCGGAGGGTTGGGTTTACAATGAGCAGTTCTTC